This entry lists 3 T cell receptor beta chains sequenced from one sample in a study of PD-1 blockade in classical Hodgkin lymphoma. Here immunoSEQ multiplex PCR was the method, and the copy in TCRdb shows in-frame clones only, minus some. The sample shows about 20,000 clones, approximately 80% of them seen only once. The sample's time point: cycle 4 day 1 (C4D1), after more than five weeks of nivolumab. After autologous stem cell transplantation all patients relapsed, and prior brentuximab vedotin exposure differed between cohorts. Magnetic negative selection was used to purify CD8+ T cells from thawed PBMCs. The source material was CD8+ T cells from blood, sampled before the fourth cycle of nivolumab. The receptors stem from a human donor with classical Hodgkin lymphoma.

The chain couples TRBV9 to TRBJ1-1; 7 nucleotides match TRBD1. The ends lost 4 bases at V and 11 bases at J; junction bases unmatched: 8. There are 12 residues in the CDR3. Germline values: CDR1 SGDLS, CDR2 YYNGEE. CDR3: CASSRTGSWAFF. CDR3 coding DNA: TGTGCCAGCAGCCGGACAGGATCATGGGCTTTCTTT.

The V and J genes are TRBV7-8 and TRBJ2-5; 9 bases are a match to TRBD2. The CDR3 contains 19 residues. The germline CDR1 and CDR2 sequences are SGHVS and FQNEAQ. Trimming cost V 1 base and J 2 bases; bases outside gene matches: 14. The CDR3 DNA reads as TGTGCCAGCAGCTTAGATCCCCCTACAGGGCGGGGGGGTCAAGAGACCCAGTACTTC. Translating it yields CASSLDPPTGRGGQETQYF. Full variable domain (rest looked up from reference TRBV7-8 and TRBJ2-5): GAGVSQSPRYKVAKRGQDVALRCDPISGHVSLFWYQQALGQGPEFLTYFQNEAQLDKSGLPSDRFFAERPEGSVSTLKIQRTQQEDSAVYLCASSLDPPTGRGGQETQYFGPGTRLLVL.

The chain couples TRBV2 to TRBJ1-1; D is possibly TRBD1 (5 bases). The CDR3 loop spans 14 amino acids. Trimming pared 6 bases from V and 5 bases from J, leaving 16 bases between. Germline CDR1 is SNHLY and CDR2 is FYNNEI. The CDR3 region has the DNA TGTGCCAGCAGGGGGCAGGGCTCGTTAACTGAAGCTTTCTTT. This gives the protein CASRGQGSLTEAFF.